These T cell receptor beta chains were read from a single sample in a study of cytomegalovirus exposure and HLA in healthy donors. The table came from immunoSEQ multiplex PCR; TCRdb's copy has only in-frame clones and leaves some out. This table holds 150,000 to 200,000 clones, roughly 70% found once. The sequencing input was PBMCs. The receptors originated from a middle-aged woman in good health and CMV-seropositive. Both conserved end residues are part of each CDR3. The D gene is left open where the match is weak. A clone size is listed for some rows: how often the clone was seen (once, few, many), or a class if it is expanded.

few 15 TRBD1 TRBJ1-4 TRBV6-1 CASSAHRGTNEKLFF TGTGCCAGCAGTGCTCACAGGGGAACTAATGAAAAACTGTTTTTT
once 12 TRBD1 TRBJ2-7 TRBV2 CAVPGQGGEQYF TGTGCCGTGCCCGGACAGGGGGGCGAGCAGTACTTC
. 13 . TRBJ2-4 TRBV7-2 CASSLGRSDIQYF TGTGCCAGCAGCTTAGGGAGGTCGGACATTCAGTACTTC
. 15 . TRBJ2-3 TRBV7-6 CASSLSGGHTDTQYF TGTGCCAGCAGCTTATCGGGTGGCCACACAGATACGCAGTATTTT
. 15 TRBD1 TRBJ2-7 TRBV6-1 CASSVGPGQGYEQYF TGTGCCAGCAGTGTTGGGCCGGGACAGGGCTACGAGCAGTACTTC
once 12 . TRBJ1-5 TRBV27 CASSPLGQPQHF TGTGCCAGCAGTCCCCTCGGTCAGCCCCAGCATTTT
. 14 TRBD1 TRBJ1-6 TRBV6-6 CASNRQGDNSPLHF TGTGCCAGCAATAGACAGGGCGACAATTCACCCCTCCACTTT
few 17 TRBD1 TRBJ1-2 TRBV5-8 CASSRPGTGSDAYGYPF TGTGCCAGCAGCCGTCCCGGGACAGGGTCGGACGCCTATGGCTACCCCTTC
. 14 . TRBJ2-3 TRBV7-9 CASSLGGGADTQYF TGTGCCAGCAGCTTAGGCGGGGGCGCAGATACGCAGTATTTT
. 14 TRBD2 TRBJ2-7 TRBV11-2 CASSPLGLAGEQYF TGTGCCAGCAGCCCGCTTGGACTAGCGGGGGAGCAGTACTTC
. 18 TRBD1 TRBJ1-1 TRBV7-9 CASSSGTGGVGMNTEAFF TGTGCCAGCAGCAGCGGGACAGGGGGCGTTGGGATGAACACTGAAGCTTTCTTT
. 15 TRBD1 TRBJ2-5 TRBV19 CASSIARGRVETQYF TGTGCCAGTAGTATAGCCAGGGGGCGGGTAGAGACCCAGTACTTC
. 16 . TRBJ2-3 TRBV4-1 CASSPVGTQPTDTQYF TGCGCCAGCAGCCCCGTTGGGACACAGCCCACAGATACGCAGTATTTT
. 18 TRBD2 TRBJ2-7 TRBV7-2 CASSLTFGGSGRPYEQYF TGTGCCAGCAGCTTAACGTTCGGGGGGAGCGGGAGGCCCTACGAGCAGTACTTC
. 15 TRBD1 TRBJ2-1 TRBV5-1 CASSLGTGEHNEQFF TGCGCCAGCAGCTTAGGGACAGGGGAGCACAATGAGCAGTTCTTC
. 15 . TRBJ1-4 TRBV6-6 CASSLNRRTNEKLFF TGTGCCAGCAGTCTCAACAGGCGCACTAATGAAAAACTGTTTTTT
. 10 . TRBJ2-7 TRBV10-3 CAIGGDEQYF TGTGCCATCGGCGGGGACGAGCAGTACTTC
few 17 . TRBJ2-3 TRBV28 CASSLSGIMRPPDTQYF TGTGCCAGCAGTTTATCAGGAATCATGCGCCCCCCCGATACGCAGTATTTT